This entry is about one TCR beta chain. Original processing notes: For nucleated cells, counts were estimated from reference gene primer amplification. Method: immunoSEQ multiplex PCR; TCRdb's copy keeps in-frame clones and lacks some. That table gives V, J and clone size, and the DNA gave D and trimming. The sample has around 480,000 clones, roughly 90% seen once. This specimen belongs to a study of blood T cell repertoires in COVID-19. Across the study: PBMCs, B-cell-depleted T cells, or T cells were the source of the cDNA or gDNA that made up the material.

Recovered status applied to Cohort 3 donors who had two consecutive negative PCRs. It also applied to those with clearance or with symptom resolution. The TCR was taken from a woman aged 18-29 years who had recovered from COVID-19. Sequenced sample: PBMCs or T cells enriched from blood (not recorded which).

This chain's CDR3 is CASSQDGQTQYF. CDR3 coding DNA: TGTGCCAGCAGCCAAGACGGTCAGACCCAGTACTTC. This chain uses TRBV4-2 with TRBJ2-5; D is undetermined. Trimming left V 0 bases short and J 6 bases short, with 5 bases between. Germline V gene data show CDR1 as LGHNA and CDR2 as YNFKEQ. CDR3 length: 12 amino acids.